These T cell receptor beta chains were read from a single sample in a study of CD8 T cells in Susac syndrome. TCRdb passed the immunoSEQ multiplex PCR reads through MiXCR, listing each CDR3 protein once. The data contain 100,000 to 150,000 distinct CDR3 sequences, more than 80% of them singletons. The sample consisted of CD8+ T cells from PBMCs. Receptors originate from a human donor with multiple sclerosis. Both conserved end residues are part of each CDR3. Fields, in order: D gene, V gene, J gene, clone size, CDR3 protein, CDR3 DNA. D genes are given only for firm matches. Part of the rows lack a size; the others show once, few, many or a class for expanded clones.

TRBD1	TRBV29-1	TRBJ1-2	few	CSVEDRTGFGYGYTF	TGCAGCGTTGAAGATAGGACAGGTTTTGGCTATGGCTACACCTTC
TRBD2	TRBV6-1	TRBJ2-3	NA	CASSPWGGREVADTQYF	TGTGCCAGCAGTCCCTGGGGGGGGCGGGAGGTCGCAGATACGCAGTATTTT
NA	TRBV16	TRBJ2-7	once	CASSQRASSYEQYF	TGTGCCAGCAGCCAACGGGCGTCCTCCTACGAGCAGTACTTC
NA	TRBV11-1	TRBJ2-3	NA	CASSLGGSRTDTQYF	TGTGCCAGCAGCTTAGGAGGATCCCGCACAGATACGCAGTATTTT
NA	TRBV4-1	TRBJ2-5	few	CASSPLRAETQYF	TGCGCCAGCAGCCCTCTTCGGGCCGAGACCCAGTACTTC
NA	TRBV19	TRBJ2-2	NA	CASSIGPVSTGELFF	TGTGCCAGTAGTATCGGTCCAGTCTCCACCGGGGAGCTGTTTTTT
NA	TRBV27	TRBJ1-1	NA	CASSLRQGVTEAFF	TGTGCCAGCAGTTTAAGGCAGGGAGTCACTGAAGCTTTCTTT
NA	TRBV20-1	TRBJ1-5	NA	CSARDLEGGNQPQHF	TGCAGTGCTAGAGATCTGGAGGGGGGCAATCAGCCCCAGCATTTT
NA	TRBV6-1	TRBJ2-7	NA	CASSEAPVSYEQYF	TGTGCCAGCAGTGAAGCCCCGGTTTCTTACGAGCAGTACTTC
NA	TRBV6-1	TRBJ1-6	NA	CASRTGFQVDNSPLHF	TGTGCCAGCAGGACGGGATTCCAAGTGGATAATTCACCCCTCCACTTT
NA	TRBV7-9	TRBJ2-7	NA	CASSPLMGLRYEQYF	TGTGCCAGCAGCCCCCTGATGGGTTTACGCTACGAGCAGTACTTC
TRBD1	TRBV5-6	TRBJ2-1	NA	CASSSGQPLYNEQFF	TGTGCCAGCAGCTCGGGACAGCCCCTCTACAATGAGCAGTTCTTC
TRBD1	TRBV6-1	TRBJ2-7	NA	CASSESFRDRARYEQYF	TGTGCCAGCAGTGAATCATTCCGAGACAGGGCTCGCTACGAGCAGTACTTC
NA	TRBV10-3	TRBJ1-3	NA	CAITDNGNTIYF	TGTGCCATCACCGATAATGGAAACACCATATATTTT
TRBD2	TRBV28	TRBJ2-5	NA	CASSLWTSGRSQETQYF	TGTGCCAGCAGTTTATGGACTAGCGGGAGGTCACAAGAGACCCAGTACTTC
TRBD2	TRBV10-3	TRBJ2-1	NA	CAISGASGTHDEQFF	TGTGCCATCAGTGGGGCTAGCGGGACTCATGATGAGCAGTTCTTC
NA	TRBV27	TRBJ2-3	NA	CASSLLWSGRPGGDTQYF	TGTGCCAGCAGTTTATTATGGTCCGGCCGCCCTGGGGGGGATACGCAGTATTTT
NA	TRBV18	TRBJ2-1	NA	CASSPGTGEQFF	TGTGCCAGCTCACCAGGGACCGGTGAGCAGTTCTTC
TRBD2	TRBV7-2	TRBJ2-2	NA	CASSLVRGRADTGELFF	TGTGCCAGCAGCTTAGTCCGCGGGAGGGCGGACACCGGGGAGCTGTTTTTT
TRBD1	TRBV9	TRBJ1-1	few	CASSRGQGTEAFF	TGTGCCAGCAGTCGTGGACAGGGCACTGAAGCTTTCTTT
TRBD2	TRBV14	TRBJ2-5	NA	CAMAGEETQYF	TGTGCCATGGCGGGAGAAGAGACCCAGTACTTC
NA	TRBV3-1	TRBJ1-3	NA	CASSQDTGSGNTIYF	TGTGCCAGCAGCCAAGACACAGGGTCTGGAAACACCATATATTTT